This TCR beta chain was found in a study of shared clonotypes between healthy human individuals. Study-level information: Per donor, CD8 memory used one plate, CD8 naive used two, CD4 memory used three and CD4 naive used three.

Comment on this clone: Its specificity is not known.

Study-wide points: Non-shared clonotypes were found to have lower generation probabilities than the clonotypes that were shared by all four of the sorted-subset donors.

Sequencing used immunoSEQ multiplex PCR; TCRdb keeps in-frame clones, though not all of them. The sample carries some 2,000,000 clones, 85% to 95% recorded once. The donor cohort consisted entirely of Caucasian adults residing in Nashville, Tennessee. Researchers partitioned CD4+ cells into CD45RA+ naive and CD45RA-negative memory subsets. This CDR3 has 11 residues. V shed 4 bases and J shed 6 bases, with 7 bases lying between them. Germline V gene sequence: CDR1 SQVTM, CDR2 ANQGSEA. Sequencing input: naive CD4+ T cells sorted from blood. Subset defined: CD45RA+ positively selected. V gene TRBV29-1 combines with J gene TRBJ2-1, with a tentative D call TRBD2 (5 bases). The origin of this receptor is a man aged 18-30 years in good health. Here the CDR3 reads CSVALVNEQFF. In DNA, the CDR3 is TGCAGCGTTGCACTAGTCAATGAGCAGTTCTTC.